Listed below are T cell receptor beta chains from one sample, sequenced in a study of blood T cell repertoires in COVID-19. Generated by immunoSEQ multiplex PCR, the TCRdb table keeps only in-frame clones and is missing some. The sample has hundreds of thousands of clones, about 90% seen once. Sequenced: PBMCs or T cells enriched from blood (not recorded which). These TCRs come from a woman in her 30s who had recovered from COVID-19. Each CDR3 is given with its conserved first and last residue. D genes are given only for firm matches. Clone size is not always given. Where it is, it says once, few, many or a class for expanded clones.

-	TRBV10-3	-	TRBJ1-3	CAISETWDFAGNTIYF	TGTGCCATCAGTGAGACGTGGGACTTTGCTGGAAACACCATATATTTT
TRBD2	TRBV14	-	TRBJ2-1	CASSRPGLDLSEQFF	TGTGCCAGCAGCCGCCCGGGACTAGATCTTAGTGAGCAGTTCTTC
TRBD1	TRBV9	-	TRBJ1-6	CASSVGQGSYSPLHF	TGTGCCAGCAGCGTAGGACAGGGCAGCTATTCACCCCTCCACTTT
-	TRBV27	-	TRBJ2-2	CASSLGGGELFF	TGTGCCAGCAGTTTAGGCGGCGGGGAGCTGTTTTTT
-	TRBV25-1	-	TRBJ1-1	CASSGGGTEAFF	TGTGCCAGCAGTGGAGGGGGCACTGAAGCTTTCTTT
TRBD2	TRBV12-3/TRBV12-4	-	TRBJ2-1	CASRGLAGQFF	TGTGCCAGCAGGGGACTAGCGGGACAGTTCTTC
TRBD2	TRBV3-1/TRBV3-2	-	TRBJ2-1	CASSPFSGGDNEQFF	TGTGCCAGCAGCCCGTTTAGCGGGGGAGACAATGAGCAGTTCTTC
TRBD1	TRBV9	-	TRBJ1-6	CASSRDSNNSPLHF	TGTGCCAGCAGCCGGGACAGTAATAATTCACCCCTCCACTTT
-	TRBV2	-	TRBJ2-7	CASKLSDSSYEQYF	TGTGCCAGCAAGTTGTCCGACAGCTCCTACGAGCAGTACTTC
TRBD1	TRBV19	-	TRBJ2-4	CASSTTGVVAKNIQYF	TGTGCCAGTAGCACGACAGGGGTAGTAGCCAAAAACATTCAGTACTTC
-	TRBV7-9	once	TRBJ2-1	CASSSLSGVNEQFF	TGTGCCAGCAGCTCCCTGTCGGGGGTCAATGAGCAGTTCTTC
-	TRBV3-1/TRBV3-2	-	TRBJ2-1	CASSQDYWYNEQFF	TGTGCCAGCAGCCAAGATTACTGGTACAATGAGCAGTTCTTC
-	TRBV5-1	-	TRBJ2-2	CASSLTGHGTGELFF	TGCGCCAGCAGCCTGACGGGACACGGAACCGGGGAGCTGTTTTTT
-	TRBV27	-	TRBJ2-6	CASRSGSGANVLTF	TGTGCCAGCAGGTCAGGGTCTGGGGCCAACGTCCTGACTTTC
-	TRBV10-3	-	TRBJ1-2	CAISESRDGYTF	TGTGCCATCAGTGAGTCGAGAGATGGCTACACCTTC
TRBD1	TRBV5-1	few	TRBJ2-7	CASSLRGTAYEQYF	TGCGCCAGCAGCTTGCGAGGGACAGCCTACGAGCAGTACTTC
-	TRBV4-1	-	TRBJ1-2	CASSQGPTEPYGYTF	TGCGCCAGCAGCCAAGGCCCAACAGAGCCCTATGGCTACACCTTC
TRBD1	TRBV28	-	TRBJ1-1	CASSLGTGVEAFF	TGTGCCAGCAGTTTAGGGACAGGGGTTGAAGCTTTCTTT
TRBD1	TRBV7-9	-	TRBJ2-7	CASSSRDRGGEQYF	TGTGCCAGCAGCTCCAGGGACAGGGGTGGAGAGCAGTACTTC
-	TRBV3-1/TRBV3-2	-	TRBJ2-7	CASSLLTYEQYF	TGTGCCAGCAGCCTACTAACCTACGAGCAGTACTTC
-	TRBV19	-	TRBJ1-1	CASSAPAGMNTEAFF	TGTGCCAGTAGTGCTCCGGCGGGTATGAACACTGAAGCTTTCTTT
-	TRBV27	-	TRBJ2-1	CASSLGGNEQFF	TGTGCCAGCAGTTTAGGAGGGAATGAGCAGTTCTTC
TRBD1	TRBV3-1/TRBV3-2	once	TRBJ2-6	CASSHGTDTWSVLTF	TGTGCCAGCAGCCACGGGACAGATACCTGGTCCGTCCTGACTTTC
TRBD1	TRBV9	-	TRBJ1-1	CASTVSDRGYTEAFF	TGTGCCAGCACCGTATCGGACAGGGGTTACACTGAAGCTTTCTTT
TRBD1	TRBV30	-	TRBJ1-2	CAWTLTGLAYGYTF	TGTGCCTGGACCTTGACAGGGCTAGCCTATGGCTACACCTTC
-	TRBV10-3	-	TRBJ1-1	CAISESGGIGGTEAFF	TGTGCCATCAGTGAGTCGGGGGGTATAGGTGGCACTGAAGCTTTCTTT
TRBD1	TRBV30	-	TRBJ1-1	CAWRSTGAADTEAFF	TGTGCCTGGAGGTCAACAGGGGCTGCGGACACTGAAGCTTTCTTT
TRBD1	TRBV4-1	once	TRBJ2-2	CASSSDRGKTGELFF	TGCGCCAGCAGCTCGGACAGGGGAAAAACCGGGGAGCTGTTTTTT
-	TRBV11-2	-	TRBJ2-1	CASSLVTSRLGEFF	TGTGCCAGCAGCTTAGTGACTAGTAGGTTGGGTGAGTTCTTC
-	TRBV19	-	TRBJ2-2	CASSIVRVDGELFF	TGTGCCAGTAGTATAGTCAGGGTCGACGGGGAGCTGTTTTTT
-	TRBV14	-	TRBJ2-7	CASSQRGRFNEQYF	TGTGCCAGCAGCCAACGGGGGAGGTTCAACGAGCAGTACTTC
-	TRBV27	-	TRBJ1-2	CASVNQDSYGYTF	TGTGCCAGCGTCAACCAGGACAGCTATGGCTACACCTTC